Listed below are T cell receptor beta chains from one sample, sequenced in a study of pediatric ulcerative colitis. The repertoire was sequenced with immunoSEQ multiplex PCR; TCRdb's copy has only in-frame clones and lacks some. The sample has roughly 30,000 clones, 82% seen once. Material for sequencing was blood. These receptor sequences come from a boy between 10 and 17 years old with severe ulcerative colitis. The CDR3 runs from the conserved cysteine through the conserved F or W. A D gene is named only where the DNA matches it firmly. Where a row states a size, it is once, few, many or the class of an expanded clone; other rows omit it.

V gene	clone size	D gene	J gene	CDR3 DNA	CDR3 protein
TRBV7-9	few	TRBD1	TRBJ1-2	TGTGCCAGCAGCGCGCTACAGGGGCGCAACTATGGCTACACCTTC	CASSALQGRNYGYTF
TRBV9	NA	TRBD1	TRBJ1-4	TGTGCCAGCAGCGAAAGGGGACAGGGAGCAGATGAAAAACTGTTTTTT	CASSERGQGADEKLFF
TRBV4-1	NA	NA	TRBJ2-3	TGCGCCAGCAGCCAACGTGGAAGCTCGACGCAGTATTTT	CASSQRGSSTQYF
TRBV5-4	NA	TRBD1	TRBJ2-2	TGTGCCAGCAGCCCCAGACAGGGGATCACCGGGGAGCTGTTTTTT	CASSPRQGITGELFF
TRBV13	NA	NA	TRBJ2-7	TGTGCCAGCAGCGGGGGCTCCAGACGCTACGAGCAGTACTTC	CASSGGSRRYEQYF
TRBV6-5	NA	NA	TRBJ2-1	TGTGCCAGCCGCCAATCCAATGAGCAGTTCTTC	CASRQSNEQFF
TRBV5-8	NA	TRBD1	TRBJ1-1	TGTGCCAGCAGCCGCGACAGGGAGAAAACTGAAGCTTTCTTT	CASSRDREKTEAFF
TRBV30	NA	NA	TRBJ1-2	TGTGCCTGGAAGGGCGAGAATAACTATGGCTACACCTTC	CAWKGENNYGYTF
TRBV7-8	NA	NA	TRBJ2-7	TGTGCCAGCAGCTTAGGGGGTTGGTACGAGCAGTACTTC	CASSLGGWYEQYF
TRBV15	NA	NA	TRBJ2-7	TGTGCCACCAGCATCACTCGGTCCGGGGACACCTACGAGCAGTACTTC	CATSITRSGDTYEQYF